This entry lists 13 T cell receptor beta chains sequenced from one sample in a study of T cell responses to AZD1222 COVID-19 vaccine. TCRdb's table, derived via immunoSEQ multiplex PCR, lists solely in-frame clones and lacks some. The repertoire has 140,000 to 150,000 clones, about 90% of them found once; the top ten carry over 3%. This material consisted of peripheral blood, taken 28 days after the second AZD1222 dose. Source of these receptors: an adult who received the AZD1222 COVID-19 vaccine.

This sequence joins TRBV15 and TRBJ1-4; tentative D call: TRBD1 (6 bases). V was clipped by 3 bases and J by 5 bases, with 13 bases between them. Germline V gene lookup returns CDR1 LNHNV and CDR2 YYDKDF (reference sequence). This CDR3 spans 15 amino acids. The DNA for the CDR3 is TGTGCCACCAGCAGTCCACAGGGTCAGAATGAAAAACTGTTTTTT. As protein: CATSSPQGQNEKLFF.

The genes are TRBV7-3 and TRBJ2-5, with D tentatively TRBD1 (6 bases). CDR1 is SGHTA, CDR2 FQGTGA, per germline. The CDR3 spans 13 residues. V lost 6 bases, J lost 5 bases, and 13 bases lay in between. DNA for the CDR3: TGTGCCAGCAGTCCAGGGACAACCGAGACCCAGTACTTC. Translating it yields CASSPGTTETQYF.

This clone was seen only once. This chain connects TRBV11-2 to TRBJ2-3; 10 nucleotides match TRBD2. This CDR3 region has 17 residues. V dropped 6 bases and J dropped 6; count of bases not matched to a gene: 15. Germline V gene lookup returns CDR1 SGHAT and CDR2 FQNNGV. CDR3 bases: TGTGCCAGCAGATGGAATGGCCTAGCGGGGGTAATGGATACGCAGTATTTT. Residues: CASRWNGLAGVMDTQYF.

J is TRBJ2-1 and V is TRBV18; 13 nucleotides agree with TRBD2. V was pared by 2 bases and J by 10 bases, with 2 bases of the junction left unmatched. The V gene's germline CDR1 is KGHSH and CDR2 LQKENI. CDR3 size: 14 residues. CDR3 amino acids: CASSPETSGGEQFF. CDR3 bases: TGTGCCAGCTCACCAGAGACTAGCGGGGGGGAGCAGTTCTTC.

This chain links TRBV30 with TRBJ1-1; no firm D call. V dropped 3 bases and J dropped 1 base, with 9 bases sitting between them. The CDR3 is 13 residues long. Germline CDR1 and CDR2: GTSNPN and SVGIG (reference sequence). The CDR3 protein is CAWSGQANTEAFF. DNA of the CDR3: TGTGCCTGGAGCGGCCAGGCGAACACTGAAGCTTTCTTT.

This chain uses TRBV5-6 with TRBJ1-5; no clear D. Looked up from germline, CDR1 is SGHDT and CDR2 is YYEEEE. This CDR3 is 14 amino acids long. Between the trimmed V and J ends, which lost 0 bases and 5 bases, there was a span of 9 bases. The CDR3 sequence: CASSLGAVYQPQHF. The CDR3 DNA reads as TGTGCCAGCAGCTTGGGTGCAGTCTATCAGCCCCAGCATTTT.

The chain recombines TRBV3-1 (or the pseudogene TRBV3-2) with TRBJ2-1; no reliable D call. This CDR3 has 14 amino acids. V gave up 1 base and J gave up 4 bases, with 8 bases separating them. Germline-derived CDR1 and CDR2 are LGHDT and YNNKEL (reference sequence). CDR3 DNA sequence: TGTGCCAGCAGCCAAGTTCCAGAATACAATGAGCAGTTCTTC. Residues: CASSQVPEYNEQFF.

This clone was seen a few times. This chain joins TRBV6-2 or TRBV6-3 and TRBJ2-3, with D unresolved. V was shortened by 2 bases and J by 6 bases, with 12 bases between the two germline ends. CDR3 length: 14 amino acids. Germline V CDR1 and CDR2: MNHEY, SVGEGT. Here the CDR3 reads CASSYKEEMDTQYF. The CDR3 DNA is TGTGCCAGCAGTTACAAGGAAGAGATGGATACGCAGTATTTT.

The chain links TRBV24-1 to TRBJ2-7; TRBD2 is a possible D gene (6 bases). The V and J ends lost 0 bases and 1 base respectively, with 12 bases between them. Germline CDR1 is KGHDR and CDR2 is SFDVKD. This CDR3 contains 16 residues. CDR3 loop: CATSDLRAAGSYEQYF. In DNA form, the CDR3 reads TGTGCCACCAGTGATTTGAGGGCGGCGGGATCCTACGAGCAGTACTTC.

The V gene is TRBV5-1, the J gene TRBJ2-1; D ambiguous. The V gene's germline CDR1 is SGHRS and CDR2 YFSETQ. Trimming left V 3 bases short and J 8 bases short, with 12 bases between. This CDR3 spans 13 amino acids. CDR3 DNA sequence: TGCGCCAGCAGCTCTCACGTTGGACATGAGCAGTTCTTC. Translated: CASSSHVGHEQFF.

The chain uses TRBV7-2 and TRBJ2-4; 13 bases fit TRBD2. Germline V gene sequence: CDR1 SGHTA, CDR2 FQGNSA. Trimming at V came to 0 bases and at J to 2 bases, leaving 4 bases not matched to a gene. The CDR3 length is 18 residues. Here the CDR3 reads CASSLAGTSGKTKNIQYF. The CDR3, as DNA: TGTGCCAGCAGCTTAGCGGGGACTAGCGGGAAGACCAAAAACATTCAGTACTTC.

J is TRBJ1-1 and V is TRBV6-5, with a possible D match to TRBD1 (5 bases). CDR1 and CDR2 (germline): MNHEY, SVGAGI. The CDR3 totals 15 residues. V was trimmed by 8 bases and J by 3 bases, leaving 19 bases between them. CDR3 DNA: TGTGCCAGCTACGGGGCGCGAATGTGGGACACTGAAGCTTTCTTT. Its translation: CASYGARMWDTEAFF.

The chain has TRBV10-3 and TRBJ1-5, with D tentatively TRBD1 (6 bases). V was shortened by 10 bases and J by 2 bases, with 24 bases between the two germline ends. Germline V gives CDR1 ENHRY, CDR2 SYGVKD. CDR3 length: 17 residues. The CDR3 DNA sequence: TGTGCCACCCTACAACCACAGGGCCGATCAGGCAATCAGCCCCAGCATTTT. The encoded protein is CATLQPQGRSGNQPQHF.